What follows describes a single T cell receptor (beta chain). Its antigen remains unidentified. Base qualities are not at hand, and no much larger clone is one base apart. During the collection period, no infections or other immune events were recorded for the healthy donors. To calibrate time-dependent variance in a beta-binomial model of T-cell clone differential abundance, blood repertoires from healthy donors were used as a training cohort. There were ten or so healthy donors in the training cohort, of whom 3 were female and 7 were male. The donors were between about 25 and 70 years old, with an average age of roughly 40 years. Whole blood, obtained from a commercial supplier, was collected from each healthy donor at three time points spaced two weeks apart. For immunosequencing, genomic DNA was extracted from unsorted whole blood. TCRbeta CDR3 regions were profiled by bias-controlled multiplex PCR amplification of genomic DNA with the immunoSEQ Assay. In the original analysis: The absolute abundance of each unique TCRbeta CDR3 region was quantified after sequences were collapsed and filtered. Differential abundance was assessed using a binomial (Fisher-equivalent) model and a beta-binomial model in which time-dependent variance fitted from healthy donors was added. Any clone with fewer than 5 combined templates was excluded, and a clone was called differentially abundant if its Benjamini-Hochberg FDR was below 0.01. Beta-binomial variance was modeled as a function of total template count across the two samples using the form v = (b*log(k)+a)^2. In its TCRdb copy, this immuneACCESS table keeps in-frame sequences only and misses some clones. Where compared with another copy, unresolved V genes explain less than half of these, and the others have no known cause. Clonal size and the V and J genes are those of that table, whereas D and trimming came from the DNA. In this sample the table shows around 90,000 clones, around 88% of which occur a single time. The ten largest clonotypes hold 3% to 4% of the sample.

Unmatched junction bases come to 3, with V trimmed by 4 bases and J by 0 bases. Measured from the cysteine to the phenylalanine, the CDR3 is 14 residues long. CDR3 DNA only is kept here, 42 bases in frame from base 1. CDR1 and CDR2 (SGHRS, YFSETQ) derive from the germline V gene. The sample originates from a study of identifying expanded T cells in peripheral blood (dated by TCRdb to the late 2010s). Background on the whole study: Technical replicates were generated by sequencing separate aliquots of the same genomic DNA pool, with four replicates compared pairwise. The study at large found these results: For all healthy donors, the variance in clone template counts between approximately 2-week samples rose significantly as total template count increased. The authors expected biological variance in healthy repertoires might increase further over much longer intervals such as months to years. The binomial model flagged approximately 1.2 differentially abundant clones between technical replicates but 15 to 17 over around 2 weeks and roughly 19 over four weeks. The beta-binomial model significantly reduced the number of clones called differentially abundant and the false-positive rate across all healthy-donor time intervals.

The sample taken for sequencing was blood. The source of this sequence is a person aged 18 to 75 in good health. In this chain, TRBV5-1 is recombined with TRBJ2-5, with 7 bases in between that match TRBD1. The CDR3 region reads CASSPGQYQETQYF. The sequenced DNA is TGCGCCAGCAGCCCGGGACAGTACCAAGAGACCCAGTACTTC.